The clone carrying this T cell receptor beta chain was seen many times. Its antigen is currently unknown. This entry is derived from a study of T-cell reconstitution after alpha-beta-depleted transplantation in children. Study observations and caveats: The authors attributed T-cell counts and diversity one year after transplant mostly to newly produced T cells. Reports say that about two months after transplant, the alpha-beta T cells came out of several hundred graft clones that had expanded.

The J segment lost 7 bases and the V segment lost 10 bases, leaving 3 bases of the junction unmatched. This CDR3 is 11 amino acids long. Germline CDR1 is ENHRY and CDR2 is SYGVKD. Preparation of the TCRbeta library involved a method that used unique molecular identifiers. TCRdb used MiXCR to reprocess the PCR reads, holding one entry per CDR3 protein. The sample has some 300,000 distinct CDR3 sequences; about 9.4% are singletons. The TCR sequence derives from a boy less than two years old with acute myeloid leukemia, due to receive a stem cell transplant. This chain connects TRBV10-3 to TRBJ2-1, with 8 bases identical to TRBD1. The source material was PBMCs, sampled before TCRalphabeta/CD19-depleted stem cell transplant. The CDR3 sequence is CATRDRNEQFF. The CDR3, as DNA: TGTGCCACCCGGGACAGGAATGAGCAGTTCTTC.